This record concerns one T cell receptor beta chain sequence. The target antigen is unknown. This table comes from immunoSEQ multiplex PCR, and its TCRdb copy is limited to in-frame clones, with some not included. The table shows tens of thousands of clones, with 80% occurring only once. The sample's time point: week 23, last vaccination. In the vaccine, a single dose held 300 ug of the mutant IDH1 20-mer peptide, along with topical imiquimod. New WHO grade 3 or 4 astrocytomas that were IDH1-mutant and ATRX-lost had been found in donors. This sample is drawn from a study of a mutant IDH1 vaccine in newly diagnosed glioma. Study details: It was radiotherapy, temozolomide, or both that patients received previously, with most receiving both.

Study findings and constraints: Pseudoprogression apparently tracked independently of changes in top peripheral T cell clonotypes. Patients mounted vaccine-induced immune responses in about 92% of cases.

The receptor comes from a man in his forties with glioma. The specimen was PBMCs, collected from a glioma patient whose treatment included an IDH1 peptide vaccine.

This chain's CDR3 is CASSYPGTKNQPQHF. The CDR3 region has the DNA TGTGCCAGCAGTTACCCCGGGACAAAGAATCAGCCCCAGCATTTT. The chain uses TRBV6-6 and TRBJ1-5, with a weak D call TRBD1 (6 bases). From germline, CDR1 is MNHNY and CDR2 SVGAGI (reference sequence). The CDR3 spans 15 residues. With 2 bases removed from V and 4 bases from J, the gap between germline ends came to 12 bases.